This T cell receptor beta chain derives from a study of T cell responses to AZD1222 COVID-19 vaccine. Sequencing was performed with immunoSEQ multiplex PCR; in TCRdb, only in-frame clones are kept and a portion is missing. The sample lists approximately 220,000 clones, under 95% occurring once. The CDR3 contains 13 residues. Germline CDR1 reads GTSNPN; CDR2 reads SVGIG (reference sequence). V lost 3 bases, J lost 7 bases, and 2 bases stayed unmatched. The sample was peripheral blood, taken on day 0 of MenACWY control vaccination. The gene calls are TRBV30 and TRBJ1-6; TRBD1 agrees at 8 bases. The receptor's source is an adult in good health. CDR3 protein: CAWSNRGNSPLHF. For the CDR3, the DNA is TGTGCCTGGAGCAACAGGGGGAATTCACCCCTCCACTTT.